This T cell receptor (beta chain) was sequenced in a study of T cells in Graves' hyperthyroidism and ophthalmopathy. Uncontrolled infection, other autoimmune disease, pregnancy or lactation barred patients from enrollment. RNA transcripts yielded amplified TCR beta CDR3 regions. A set of HTBI primers served as the primers for a first-round RT-PCR of the TCR CDR3. One entry per CDR3 protein results from TCRdb running MiXCR on the multiplex PCR reads. This table holds over 300,000 distinct CDR3 sequences, approximately 13% found once. This clonotype was observed a few times. From germline, CDR1 is SGHRS and CDR2 YFSETQ. With 0 bases clipped from V and 7 bases from J, the junction kept 8 bases outside the gene matches. The CDR3 is 17 amino acids.

Sequencing was performed on blood. The receptor was derived from a middle-aged woman with Graves' ophthalmopathy. The chain uses TRBV5-1 and TRBJ2-1, with 12 nucleotides matching TRBD1. The chain's CDR3 is CASSLVTGQGASNEQFF. The CDR3 DNA sequence: TGCGCCAGCAGCTTGGTAACGGGACAGGGGGCTTCGAATGAGCAGTTCTTC.